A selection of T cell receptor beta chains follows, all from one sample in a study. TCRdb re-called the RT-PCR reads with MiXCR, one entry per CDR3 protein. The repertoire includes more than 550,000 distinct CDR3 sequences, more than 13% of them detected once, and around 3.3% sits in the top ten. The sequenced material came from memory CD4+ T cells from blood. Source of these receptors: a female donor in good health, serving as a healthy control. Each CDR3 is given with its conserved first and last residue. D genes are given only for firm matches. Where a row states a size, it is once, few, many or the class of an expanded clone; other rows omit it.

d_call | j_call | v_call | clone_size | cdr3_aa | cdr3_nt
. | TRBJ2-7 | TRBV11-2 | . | CASSLVAVSIFNRYEQYF | TGTGCCAGCAGCTTAGTGGCCGTATCCATTTTTAATCGGTACGAGCAGTACTTC
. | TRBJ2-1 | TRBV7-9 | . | CASSPPGNYFNEQFF | TGTGCCAGCAGCCCTCCGGGAAACTACTTCAATGAGCAGTTCTTC
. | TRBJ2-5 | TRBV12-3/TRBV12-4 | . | CASSFSGNQPQYF | TGTGCCAGCAGTTTTAGTGGCAATCAGCCCCAGTACTTC
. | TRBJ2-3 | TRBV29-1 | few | CSVVGVVKGSTDTQYF | TGCAGCGTTGTGGGGGTCGTGAAGGGTAGCACAGATACGCAGTATTTT
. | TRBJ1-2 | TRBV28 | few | CASSFREYGYTF | TGTGCCAGCAGTTTCAGGGAATATGGCTACACCTTC
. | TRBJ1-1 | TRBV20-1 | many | CSAGQGSNTEAFF | TGCAGTGCTGGGCAGGGGTCGAACACTGAAGCCTTCTTT
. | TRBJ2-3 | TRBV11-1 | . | CASTAGGGRATDTQYF | TGTGCCAGCACGGCTGGGGGAGGCCGCGCCACAGATACGCAGTATTTT
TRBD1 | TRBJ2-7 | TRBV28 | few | CASSYPGQSYEQYF | TGTGCCAGCAGTTACCCGGGACAGTCATACGAGCAGTACTTC
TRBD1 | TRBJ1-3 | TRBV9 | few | CASSATGDSGNTIYF | TGTGCCAGCAGCGCAACAGGGGACTCTGGAAACACCATATATTTT
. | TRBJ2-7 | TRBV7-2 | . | CASSLTRASSEQYF | TGTGCCAGCAGCTTAACAAGGGCTAGCTCCGAGCAGTACTTC
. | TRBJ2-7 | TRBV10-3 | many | CAISESFLMVQDEQYF | TGTGCCATCAGTGAGTCCTTCCTTATGGTCCAAGACGAGCAGTACTTC
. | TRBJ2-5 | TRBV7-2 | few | CASSGRWYQETQYF | TGTGCCAGCAGCGGACGATGGTACCAAGAGACCCAGTACTTC
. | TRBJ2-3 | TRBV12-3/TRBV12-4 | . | CASKPNPGFTDTQYF | TGTGCCAGCAAGCCCAACCCGGGCTTCACAGATACGCAGTATTTT
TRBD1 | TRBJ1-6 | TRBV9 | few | CASSYRTGFNSPLHF | TGTGCCAGCAGCTACCGGACAGGGTTTAATTCACCCCTCCACTTT
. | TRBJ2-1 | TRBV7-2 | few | CASSLGVGSKEQFF | TGTGCCAGCAGCTTAGGAGTAGGTTCTAAGGAGCAGTTCTTC
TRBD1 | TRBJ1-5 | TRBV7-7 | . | CASSYRQGEPQHF | TGTGCTAGCAGCTATAGACAGGGGGAGCCCCAGCATTTT
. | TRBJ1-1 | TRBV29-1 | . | CSVEVYTEAFF | TGCAGCGTTGAAGTATACACTGAAGCTTTCTTT
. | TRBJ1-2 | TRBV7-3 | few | CASSPGGINGYTF | TGTGCCAGCAGCCCCGGGGGAATTAATGGCTACACCTTC
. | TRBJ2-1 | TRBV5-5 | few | CASSLDAYNEQFF | TGTGCCAGCAGCTTGGACGCGTACAATGAGCAGTTCTTC
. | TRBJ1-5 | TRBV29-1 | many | CSVGAQHNQPQHF | TGCAGCGTTGGCGCGCAGCACAATCAGCCCCAGCATTTT
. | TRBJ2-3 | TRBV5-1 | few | CASSLDTLPPTDTQYF | TGCGCCAGCAGCTTAGACACCCTTCCCCCCACAGATACGCAGTATTTT
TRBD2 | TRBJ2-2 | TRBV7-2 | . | CASSRSGGANTGELFF | TGTGCCAGCAGCCGCTCGGGAGGCGCGAACACCGGGGAGCTGTTTTTT
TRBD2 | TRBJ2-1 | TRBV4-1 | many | CASSQDSLAGLYNEQFF | TGCGCCAGCAGCCAAGATTCACTAGCGGGCCTGTACAATGAGCAGTTCTTC
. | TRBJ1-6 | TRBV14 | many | CASSQTWASGSPLHF | TGTGCCAGCAGCCAGACCTGGGCCAGCGGCTCACCCCTCCACTTT
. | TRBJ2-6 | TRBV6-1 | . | CASSDFGDGRSGANVLTF | TGTGCCAGCAGTGATTTTGGGGACGGCCGCTCTGGGGCCAACGTCCTGACTTTC
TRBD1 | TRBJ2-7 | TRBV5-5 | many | CASSLLGQGGYEQYF | TGTGCCAGCAGTCTCCTTGGACAGGGTGGCTACGAGCAGTACTTC
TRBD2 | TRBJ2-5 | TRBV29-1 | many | CSVDGLAGKNQETQYF | TGCAGCGTTGACGGACTAGCGGGAAAAAACCAAGAGACCCAGTACTTC
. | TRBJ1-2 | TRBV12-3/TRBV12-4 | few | CASSKTPFSNYGYTF | TGTGCCAGCAGTAAAACACCGTTTTCTAACTATGGCTACACCTTC
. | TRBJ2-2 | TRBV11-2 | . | CASSPGEGGGELFF | TGTGCCAGCAGCCCGGGCGAGGGCGGCGGGGAGCTGTTTTTT
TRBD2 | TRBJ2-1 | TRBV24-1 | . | CATSEASGRASEQFF | TGTGCCACCAGTGAAGCTAGCGGGAGGGCAAGTGAGCAGTTCTTC
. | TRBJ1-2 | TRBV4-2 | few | CASSQGPGQTHYGYTF | TGTGCCAGCAGCCAAGGCCCTGGGCAGACGCACTATGGCTACACCTTC